The 25 T cell receptor beta chains reported below all come from one sample, sequenced in a study of beta chain features in type 1 diabetes. Study outcomes and limitations: Within each of all four CD4+ subsets, Type 1 diabetes patients had TCRB CDR3s that were moderately but significantly shorter.

For these receptors, no antigen is known. Expressed TCRB transcripts were sequenced after all isolated RNA was converted to cDNA. The table came from immunoSEQ multiplex PCR; TCRdb's copy has only in-frame clones and leaves some out. The sample gives 230,000 or so clones, roughly 17% of which show up once; 0.07% to 0.095% is in the top ten. Sequencing was performed on naive CD4+ T cells from blood. These receptor sequences come from a man in his thirties or forties with type 1 diabetes.

The chain has TRBV4-1 and TRBJ2-1; D is perhaps TRBD2 (6 bases). With 0 bases removed from V and 2 bases from J, the gap between germline ends came to 14 bases. This CDR3 has 17 amino acids. CDR1 MGHRA and CDR2 YSYEKL come from the germline V gene. CDR3 residues: CASSQEIGRATYNEQFF. The CDR3 nucleotides read TGCGCCAGCAGCCAAGAGATCGGGAGAGCCACCTACAATGAGCAGTTCTTC.

This clone was counted a few times. The genes are TRBV30 and TRBJ1-5; TRBD1 aligns across 9 bases. Germline loops: CDR1 GTSNPN, CDR2 SVGIG (reference sequence). V lost 3 bases to trimming and J lost 8 bases; unmatched junction nucleotides: 5. This CDR3 comprises 13 residues. CDR3 nucleotide sequence: TGTGCCTGGAGGTTGGGACAGGGAGAGCCCCAGCATTTT. Residues: CAWRLGQGEPQHF.

The gene calls are TRBV25-1 and TRBJ2-3, with D tentatively TRBD1 or TRBD2 (5 bases each). Germline CDR1 MGHDK, CDR2 SYGVNS. Trimming left V 1 base short and J 4 bases short, with 12 bases between. The CDR3 is 15 residues long. The CDR3 DNA sequence: TGTGCCAGCAGTGAATCAATGGGGGAGCCAGATACGCAGTATTTT. Protein product: CASSESMGEPDTQYF.

This clone has only one observation. The gene calls are TRBV29-1 and TRBJ2-2, with 11 bases that match TRBD2. V was clipped by 5 bases and J by 4 bases; unmatched bases: 6. The CDR3 is 15 amino acids. The germline CDR1 and CDR2 sequences are SQVTM and ANQGSEA. As DNA, the CDR3 is TGCAGCGTTACCCGACTAGCGGGAAGCACCGGGGAGCTGTTTTTT. Its protein is CSVTRLAGSTGELFF.

The rearrangement links TRBV9 to TRBJ2-1, with 8 bases identical to TRBD2. The CDR3 covers 14 residues. The V and J ends lost 0 bases and 6 bases, in that order; junction bases with no gene match: 2. Germline V gene data show CDR1 as SGDLS and CDR2 as YYNGEE. This CDR3 reads CASSVAGGINEQFF. The CDR3 DNA follows: TGTGCCAGCAGCGTAGCGGGAGGGATCAATGAGCAGTTCTTC.

This clone occurred a few times. The chain couples TRBV7-3 to TRBJ2-1; 12 bases are a match to TRBD1. There are 14 residues in the CDR3. The germline V gene has CDR1 SGHTA and CDR2 FQGTGA. V trimming: 4 bases; J trimming: 8 bases; junction bases outside the gene matches: 3. CDR3 coding DNA: TGTGCCAGCAGCTGGGACAGGGGGCGGGATGAGCAGTTCTTC. Amino acid sequence: CASSWDRGRDEQFF. The full variable domain, its missing parts supplied by reference TRBV7-3 and TRBJ2-1, is GAGVSQTPSNKVTEKGKYVELRCDPISGHTALYWYRQSLGQGPEFLIYFQGTGAADDSGLPNDRFFAVRPEGSVSTLKIQRTERGDSAVYLCASSWDRGRDEQFFGPGTRLTVL.

This chain connects TRBV5-1 to TRBJ2-7, with 7 bases fitting TRBD1. The CDR3 covers 14 residues. V was clipped by 4 bases and J by 2 bases; unmatched bases: 6. Germline-derived CDR1 and CDR2 are SGHRS and YFSETQ. In DNA form, the CDR3 reads TGCGCCAGCAGCCCCGGGACAGTTACCTACGAGCAGTACTTC. Protein product: CASSPGTVTYEQYF.

This clone appeared a few times. J is TRBJ2-7 and V is TRBV7-9; no definite D call. CDR3 size: 14 residues. V lost 0 bases and J 7 bases, leaving 13 bases between the germline ends. Germline CDR1 reads SEHNR; CDR2 reads FQNEAQ (reference sequence). CDR3 sequence: CASSLAAQYKEQYF. The CDR3 DNA follows: TGTGCCAGCAGCTTAGCTGCTCAGTACAAGGAGCAGTACTTC.

The chain is built from TRBV18 and TRBJ1-5; D uncertain. V was cut by 2 bases and J by 4 bases, with 9 bases left in between. The CDR3 contains 14 residues. Per the germline V gene, CDR1 is KGHSH and CDR2 is LQKENI. CDR3 DNA: TGTGCCAGCTCACCAAGGGCAGATAATCAGCCCCAGCATTTT. Protein sequence: CASSPRADNQPQHF.

Concerning this clone itself: At one end the junction does not follow the germline gene, possibly because of a read error. The chain joins TRBV7-3 to TRBJ2-7, with 13 positions matching TRBD2. Looked up from germline, CDR1 is SGHTA and CDR2 is FQGTGA. The CDR3 is 14 residues long. The CDR3 protein is CASSLTGLAGATFF. CDR3 DNA: TGTGCCAGCAGCTTAACCGGACTAGCGGGAGCTACTTTCTTC.

The chain carries TRBV27 and TRBJ2-1, with D tentatively TRBD2 (5 bases). Trimming pared 6 bases from V and 5 bases from J, leaving 11 bases between. The CDR3 spans 13 residues. CDR1 MNHEY and CDR2 SMNVEV come from the germline V gene (reference sequence). The CDR3 reads CASRRTSNNEQFF. As DNA, the CDR3 is TGTGCCAGCAGGAGAACTAGTAACAATGAGCAGTTCTTC.

The chain joins TRBV2 to TRBJ1-2; D possibly corresponds to TRBD1 (6 bases). CDR3 size: 15 residues. Germline V lookup: CDR1 SNHLY, CDR2 FYNNEI. V lost 4 bases, J lost 6 bases, and 18 bases lay in between. CDR3 in amino acids: CASSARAGGHNGYTF. The CDR3 bases are TGTGCCAGCAGTGCCCGCGCCGGGGGGCATAATGGCTACACCTTC.

The chain couples TRBV29-1 to TRBJ2-5; D gene unclear. The germline CDR1 and CDR2 sequences are SQVTM and ANQGSEA. The CDR3 covers 12 residues. V lost 7 bases and J 5 bases, leaving 14 bases between the germline ends. Written as DNA, the CDR3 is TGCAGCGCTATGACCGTGGGGGAGACCCAGTACTTC. Translation gives CSAMTVGETQYF.

CDR3 sequence reads: CASRGEYGYTF. CDR3 bases: TGCGCCAGCAGAGGAGAATATGGCTACACCTTC. This chain uses TRBV5-1 with TRBJ1-2, with D hard to call. V was cut by 5 bases and J by 5 bases, with 7 bases left in between. From germline, CDR1 is SGHRS and CDR2 YFSETQ. CDR3 size: 11 residues.

This clone came up a few times. The gene calls are TRBV29-1 and TRBJ1-4; no reliable D call. The CDR3 runs 13 residues. V was clipped by 4 bases and J by 0 bases, with 6 bases between them. The germline V gene encodes CDR1 SQVTM and CDR2 ANQGSEA. The CDR3: CSVVGATNEKLFF. CDR3 nucleotide sequence: TGCAGCGTTGTTGGCGCAACTAATGAAAAACTGTTTTTT.

This clone has more than one count but fewer than ten. V is TRBV5-1 and J is TRBJ2-1; 7 bases agree with TRBD2. This CDR3 has 13 residues. J lost 13 bases, V lost 4 bases, and 11 bases had no gene match. Germline V lookup: CDR1 SGHRS, CDR2 YFSETQ. The CDR3 DNA follows: TGCGCCAGCAGCGCAATAAGACTAGCTAAACAGTTCTTC. Protein product: CASSAIRLAKQFF.

V gene TRBV10-3 combines with J gene TRBJ2-7; D is possibly TRBD1 (6 bases). The CDR3 loop spans 12 amino acids. Trimming took off 5 bases at V and 2 bases at J, with 7 bases between the two ends. Per germline, CDR1 ENHRY and CDR2 SYGVKD. The DNA of the CDR3 is TGTGCCATCAGTCGACAGGCCTACGAGCAGTACTTC. It yields the protein CAISRQAYEQYF.

The chain recombines TRBV29-1 with TRBJ2-1; TRBD1 might be the D (6 bases). The CDR3 runs to 13 residues. From germline, CDR1 is SQVTM and CDR2 ANQGSEA. The V and J ends lost 5 bases and 5 bases respectively, with 13 bases between them. The CDR3 spells CSVKQGFDNEQFF. The CDR3 nucleotides are TGCAGCGTTAAACAGGGTTTCGACAATGAGCAGTTCTTC.

This clone was observed a few times. V and J are TRBV30 and TRBJ1-3; D uncertain. There are 14 residues in the CDR3. CDR1 is GTSNPN and CDR2 is SVGIG in the germline V gene (reference sequence). The ends were cut back, 3 bases at V and 0 bases at J, with 9 bases in the middle. The CDR3 DNA is TGTGCCTGGAGCGTCGGTAGCTCTGGAAACACCATATATTTT. It is translated as CAWSVGSSGNTIYF.

V is TRBV9 and J is TRBJ2-4; D uncertain. The CDR3 extends over 14 amino acids. The ends were cut back, 0 bases at V and 4 bases at J, with 8 bases in the middle. Germline-derived CDR1 and CDR2 are SGDLS and YYNGEE. The CDR3 region is CASSVGKPKNIQYF. CDR3 DNA: TGTGCCAGCAGCGTAGGGAAACCGAAAAACATTCAGTACTTC.

This clone was detected only a few times. This sequence joins TRBV30 and TRBJ2-1; D is unresolved. The CDR3 runs 12 residues. V dropped 0 bases and J dropped 4 bases, with 4 bases sitting between them. The germline V gene encodes CDR1 GTSNPN and CDR2 SVGIG (reference sequence). CDR3 protein: CAWSVRYNEQFF. CDR3 in DNA: TGTGCCTGGAGTGTAAGGTACAATGAGCAGTTCTTC.

This chain links TRBV13 with TRBJ1-2; 12 positions agree with TRBD1. This CDR3 spans 15 amino acids. The V gene's germline CDR1 is PRHDT and CDR2 FYEKMQ (reference sequence). V gave up 5 bases and J gave up 5 bases; unmatched junction bases: 6. The CDR3 DNA reads as TGTGCCAGCAGCGCCCGGGACAGGGGGCTGTATGGCTACACCTTC. Residues: CASSARDRGLYGYTF.

V is TRBV28 and J is TRBJ2-1; 8 nucleotides agree with TRBD1. Per germline, CDR1 MDHEN and CDR2 SYDVKM. J gave up 0 bases and V 5 bases, and 6 bases lay outside the gene matches. The CDR3 covers 16 residues. This CDR3 is CASSPPTGGSYNEQFF. CDR3 DNA: TGTGCCAGCAGTCCCCCCACAGGGGGCTCCTACAATGAGCAGTTCTTC.

The J gene is TRBJ2-1, the V gene TRBV29-1; D not certain. Per germline, CDR1 SQVTM and CDR2 ANQGSEA. The CDR3 spans 13 residues. V was cut by 4 bases and J by 16 bases, with 23 bases left in between. CDR3 protein: CSVGLTAAFYVFF. DNA for the CDR3: TGCAGCGTTGGCTTAACGGCGGCTTTCTACGTCTTCTTC.

The chain joins TRBV29-1 to TRBJ2-5, with TRBD1 matching 10 bases. In germline, CDR1 is SQVTM, CDR2 ANQGSEA. The CDR3 covers 12 residues. The J segment lost 7 bases and the V segment lost 4 bases, leaving 3 bases of the junction unmatched. The CDR3 nucleotides read TGCAGCGTTGTAAGGGACAGGGGGACCCAGTACTTC. Protein: CSVVRDRGTQYF.